Presented here are 11 T cell receptor beta chains from one specimen sequenced in a study of blood T cell repertoires in COVID-19. Profiled with immunoSEQ multiplex PCR; TCRdb holds only in-frame clones, not every one. The sample records approximately 94,000 clones, around 89% being singletons. Sequenced input: peripheral blood. The origin of the receptors is a woman older than 75 with active COVID-19.

The chain couples TRBV20-1 to TRBJ1-5, with D perhaps matching TRBD1 (5 bases). Germline CDR1 reads DFQATT; CDR2 reads SNEGSKA (reference sequence). The V gene lost 3 bases and the J gene lost 4 bases, with 10 bases spanning the gap. CDR3 length: 13 residues. CDR3 DNA: TGCAGTGCTAGTTTGGCAGGGAATCAGCCCCAGCATTTT. Amino acid sequence: CSASLAGNQPQHF.

The chain is built from TRBV20-1 and TRBJ1-1; a possible D gene is TRBD1 (5 bases). The ends were cut back, 3 bases at V and 4 bases at J, with 18 bases in the middle. This CDR3 contains 15 residues. Germline CDR1 and CDR2: DFQATT and SNEGSKA (reference sequence). CDR3 DNA: TGCAGTGCTAGTTCGGCAGGGCATTATCTCACTGAAGCTTTCTTT. Protein sequence: CSASSAGHYLTEAFF.

This clone was seen only a few times. The chain is built from TRBV10-3 and TRBJ1-5; D might be TRBD1 (6 bases). CDR1 ENHRY and CDR2 SYGVKD come from the germline V gene. Trimming left V 3 bases short and J 4 bases short, with 16 bases between. CDR3 length equals 16 residues. The CDR3 DNA sequence: TGTGCCATCAGTGAACGACAGGTGGGAGGGAATCAGCCCCAGCATTTT. As protein: CAISERQVGGNQPQHF.

The chain is built from TRBV9 and TRBJ2-3; 7 positions agree with TRBD1. The V gene end was trimmed by 4 bases and the J gene end by 1 base; junction bases not matched to a gene: 3. The CDR3 is made up of 14 amino acids. The germline CDR1 and CDR2 sequences are SGDLS and YYNGEE. CDR3 nucleotides: TGTGCCAGCAGCTCAGGACAGGGCACAGATACGCAGTATTTT. It yields the protein CASSSGQGTDTQYF.

The V gene is TRBV4-3, the J gene TRBJ2-2; weak D call: TRBD2 (5 bases). With 1 base removed from V and 3 bases from J, the gap between germline ends came to 6 bases. This CDR3 has 14 amino acids. The germline gives CDR1 LGHNA, CDR2 YSLEER. CDR3 in DNA: TGCGCCAGCAGCCAAGGGACTCACACCGGGGAGCTGTTTTTT. It is translated as CASSQGTHTGELFF.

This rearrangement joins TRBV4-1 to TRBJ2-3; D ambiguous. This CDR3 spans 14 amino acids. V shed 1 base and J shed 6 bases, with 11 bases lying between them. Germline CDR1 is MGHRA and CDR2 is YSYEKL. The CDR3 here is CASSQGSRLDTQYF. In DNA form, the CDR3 reads TGCGCCAGCAGCCAAGGGTCTCGACTCGATACGCAGTATTTT.

V is TRBV25-1 and J is TRBJ2-3; D might be TRBD2 (5 bases). V dropped 1 base and J dropped 5 bases, with 10 bases sitting between them. Per the germline V gene, CDR1 is MGHDK and CDR2 is SYGVNS. The CDR3 is 14 residues long. The CDR3 DNA reads TGTGCCAGCAGTGAATGGGCCGAGGGAGATACGCAGTATTTT. It is translated as CASSEWAEGDTQYF. The entire variable domain, with the rest obtained from reference TRBV25-1 and TRBJ2-3, is as follows: EADIYQTPRYLVIGTGKKITLECSQTMGHDKMYWYQQDPGMELHLIHYSYGVNSTEKGDLSSESTVSRIRTEHFPLTLESARPSHTSQYLCASSEWAEGDTQYFGPGTRLTVL.

The gene calls are TRBV19 and TRBJ1-2; tentatively, D is TRBD1 (6 bases). This CDR3 region has 15 residues. The V and J ends lost 7 bases and 4 bases respectively, with 19 bases between them. Per the germline V gene, CDR1 is LNHDA and CDR2 is SQIVND (reference sequence). CDR3 loop: CASNGWGTDSYGYTF. Written as DNA, the CDR3 is TGTGCCAGTAACGGATGGGGAACGGACAGCTATGGCTACACCTTC.

This chain links TRBV28 with TRBJ2-1, with 12 bases lining up with TRBD1. The CDR3 extends over 15 amino acids. The germline gives CDR1 MDHEN, CDR2 SYDVKM. The trim removed 2 bases at V and 14 bases at J, leaving 10 bases unmatched. The CDR3 loop is CASSLEGQGARREFF. The CDR3 DNA follows: TGTGCCAGCAGTTTAGAGGGACAGGGGGCGCGGCGGGAGTTCTTC.

The gene calls are TRBV7-6 and TRBJ1-1, with D perhaps matching TRBD1 (5 bases). Germline loops: CDR1 SGHVS, CDR2 FNYEAQ. This CDR3 has 17 amino acids. V lost 3 bases, J lost 1 base, and 18 bases lay in between. CDR3: CASSFNPRQLQNTEAFF. CDR3 nucleotide sequence: TGTGCCAGCAGCTTTAACCCAAGACAGCTACAGAACACTGAAGCTTTCTTT.

This chain links TRBV27 with TRBJ2-1; 10 bases line up with TRBD2. Germline V CDR1 and CDR2: MNHEY, SMNVEV (reference sequence). This CDR3 spans 19 amino acids. V shed 3 bases and J 3 bases; nucleotides not matched to a gene: 14. The CDR3 protein is CASSFRGVGTSGIYNEQFF. The CDR3 DNA sequence: TGTGCCAGCAGTTTCAGGGGGGTGGGAACTAGCGGGATCTACAATGAGCAGTTCTTC.